Listed below are T cell receptor beta chains from one sample, sequenced in a study of T cells after yellow fever vaccination. Each CDR3 protein gets one entry after TCRdb re-called the 5' RACE reads with MiXCR. The sample has about 310,000 distinct CDR3 sequences, around 3.6% seen once. The starting material was PBMCs, obtained on the day of the yellow fever booster vaccination. These receptors all stem from a man aged 18 to 35 who received the YFV17D yellow fever vaccine. Both conserved end residues are part of each CDR3. D genes are given only for firm matches. Clone sizes are given selectively: once, few, many, or a class where the clone is expanded.

D	J	size	V	CDR3	DNA
.	TRBJ1-5	.	TRBV7-9	CASSTQGSNQPQHF	TGTGCCAGCAGCACCCAGGGGAGCAATCAGCCCCAGCATTTT
.	TRBJ2-1	.	TRBV30	CAWRPGPVAQFF	TGTGCCTGGAGGCCAGGACCGGTGGCGCAGTTCTTC
.	TRBJ2-4	many	TRBV4-3	CASSRIGGPLAKNIQYF	TGCGCCAGCAGCCGGATAGGGGGGCCCTTAGCCAAAAACATTCAGTACTTC
.	TRBJ2-6	few	TRBV19	CATLGVSGANVLTF	TGTGCCACTCTAGGGGTCTCTGGGGCCAACGTCCTGACTTTC
TRBD1	TRBJ1-1	many	TRBV5-1	CASSTGTGGTEAFF	TGCGCCAGCAGCACGGGGACAGGGGGGACTGAAGCTTTCTTT
TRBD1	TRBJ2-3	.	TRBV2	CASRDRGSADTQYF	TGTGCCAGCCGCGACAGGGGGTCAGCAGATACGCAGTATTTT
TRBD2	TRBJ2-1	.	TRBV7-9	CASSLALAGLYNEQFF	TGTGCCAGCAGCTTAGCACTAGCGGGACTATACAATGAGCAGTTCTTC
.	TRBJ1-4	few	TRBV6-5	CASSYSNPSGDEKLFF	TGTGCCAGCAGTTACTCGAATCCTTCAGGGGATGAAAAACTGTTTTTT
TRBD2	TRBJ2-1	.	TRBV28	CASSPSTSGGYNEQFF	TGTGCCAGCAGCCCTTCGACTAGCGGGGGTTACAATGAGCAGTTCTTC
.	TRBJ1-3	.	TRBV20-1	CSARSTPGNTRLYF	TGCAGTGCGCGGTCGACCCCGGGAAACACCAGATTATATTTT
.	TRBJ2-2	few	TRBV4-3	CASSQGRGLNTGELFF	TGCGCCAGCAGCCAAGGGAGGGGCCTGAACACCGGGGAGCTGTTTTTT
.	TRBJ2-5	many	TRBV27	CASSQISTQGPGETQYF	TGTGCCAGCAGTCAGATATCAACACAGGGACCTGGGGAGACCCAGTACTTC
.	TRBJ2-5	few	TRBV24-1	CATSDGDTKTQYF	TGTGCCACCAGTGATGGGGACACGAAGACCCAGTACTTC
TRBD1	TRBJ2-5	many	TRBV6-6	CASSNPGQTQETQYF	TGTGCCAGCAGTAATCCGGGACAGACCCAAGAGACCCAGTACTTC
.	TRBJ2-5	many	TRBV10-3	CAISEITGQETQYF	TGTGCCATCAGTGAGATTACAGGTCAAGAGACCCAGTACTTC